The 27 T cell receptor beta chains presented below share a single source sample, sequenced in a study of patients and donors after allogeneic stem cell transplantation. TCRdb analysed the RT-PCR reads with MiXCR anew, one entry per CDR3 protein. The sample holds roughly 40,000 distinct CDR3 sequences, under 35% seen once. Material: blood, either unsorted or a sorted T cell fraction (not recorded which). Receptors were obtained from a human donor who was either an allogeneic HSCT recipient or a stem cell or donor lymphocyte infusion donor (not recorded which). It is not recorded whose cells these are; they may come from a transplant donor.

In regard to this clonotype: Sequence at one end of the junction differs from germline and may be a read error. The chain joins TRBV6-1 to TRBJ1-5; TRBD1 agrees at 8 bases. The CDR3 extends over 14 amino acids. CDR1 MNHNS and CDR2 SASEGT come from the germline V gene. The DNA for the CDR3 is TGTGCCAGCAGGGAAGGGGGACAGGCTCAGCCCCAGCATTTT. It encodes CASREGGQAQPQHF.

CDR3 amino acids: CASSLIYPALYNEQFF. The CDR3 coding sequence is TGTGCCAGCAGCTTGATCTACCCGGCCCTCTACAATGAGCAGTTCTTC. The chain recombines TRBV5-4 with TRBJ2-1; D is ambiguous. The CDR3 loop spans 16 amino acids. V dropped 1 base and J dropped 3 bases, with 14 bases sitting between them. Germline CDR1 reads SGHNT; CDR2 reads YYREEE (reference sequence).

This clonotype turned up a few times. The rearrangement uses TRBV7-3 and TRBJ2-1; 8 bases agree with TRBD2. The germline gives CDR1 SGHTA, CDR2 FQGTGA. The CDR3 length is 18 residues. V was clipped by 1 base and J by 3 bases; unmatched bases: 11. In DNA, the CDR3 is TGTGCCAGCAGCTTAAGGCGGCGGGAGGCCTCCCTCTACAATGAGCAGTTCTTC. It translates to CASSLRRREASLYNEQFF.

This clonotype was found many times. The chain combines TRBV18 with TRBJ1-4; TRBD1 matches 9 bases. The length of the CDR3 is 16 residues. J gave up 5 bases and V 2 bases, and 6 bases lay outside the gene matches. Germline-derived CDR1 and CDR2 are KGHSH and LQKENI. The CDR3 region is CASSPTGTGMNEKLFF. As DNA, the CDR3 is TGTGCCAGCTCACCAACCGGGACAGGGATGAATGAAAAACTGTTTTTT.

The J gene is TRBJ2-2, the V gene TRBV9; the D gene is possibly TRBD1 (6 bases). Deletions cut 4 bases from V and 2 bases from J, with 12 bases between. Germline V gene lookup returns CDR1 SGDLS and CDR2 YYNGEE. The CDR3 contains 15 residues. CDR3 DNA sequence: TGTGCCAGCAGCTCCCGACAGGTTAACACCGGGGAGCTGTTTTTT. Protein sequence: CASSSRQVNTGELFF.

The J gene is TRBJ1-5, the V gene TRBV27, with TRBD1 matching 8 bases. Germline V lookup: CDR1 MNHEY, CDR2 SMNVEV (reference sequence). The CDR3 totals 13 residues. J gave up 5 bases and V 5 bases, and 2 bases lay outside the gene matches. The CDR3 DNA is TGTGCCAGCAGTAAGACAGGGGATCAGCCCCAGCATTTT. Encoded protein: CASSKTGDQPQHF.

This clonotype was detected only a few times. The chain uses TRBV5-1 and TRBJ1-6; tentatively, D is TRBD1 (6 bases). V lost 1 base and J lost 10, with 21 bases in between. Per the germline V gene, CDR1 is SGHRS and CDR2 is YFSETQ. The CDR3 spans 17 residues. The CDR3 here is CASSLIPVGGLESPLHF. As DNA, the CDR3 is TGCGCCAGCAGCTTGATCCCTGTTGGGGGGCTAGAATCACCCCTCCACTTT. The whole variable domain, remainder taken from reference TRBV5-1 and TRBJ1-6, is KAGVTQTPRYLIKTRGQQVTLSCSPISGHRSVSWYQQTPGQGLQFLFEYFSETQRNKGNFPGRFSGRQFSNSRSEMNVSTLELGDSALYLCASSLIPVGGLESPLHFGNGTRLTVT.

The V gene is TRBV28, the J gene TRBJ2-5; tentatively, D is TRBD1 (5 bases). The germline V gene has CDR1 MDHEN and CDR2 SYDVKM. This CDR3 is 14 amino acids long. V was shortened by 4 bases and J by 5 bases, with 14 bases between the two germline ends. The CDR3 DNA reads as TGTGCCAGCAGTTACTTGGAGACAGTTGAGACCCAGTACTTC. It yields the protein CASSYLETVETQYF.

This clonotype was seen ten or more times. The chain employs TRBV6-5 and TRBJ2-3; 9 bases line up with TRBD2. V dropped 2 bases and J dropped 2; count of bases not matched to a gene: 14. Germline V gives CDR1 MNHEY, CDR2 SVGAGI. The CDR3 has 19 amino acids. The CDR3: CASSYASGIKWGPTDTQYF. The CDR3 DNA reads as TGTGCCAGCAGTTACGCTAGCGGGATAAAGTGGGGCCCCACAGATACGCAGTATTTT.

The gene calls are TRBV5-1 and TRBJ1-1; TRBD1 is a possible D gene (5 bases). Trimming pared 0 bases from V and 3 bases from J, leaving 15 bases between. Per germline, CDR1 SGHRS and CDR2 YFSETQ. This CDR3 comprises 16 residues. The DNA of the CDR3 is TGCGCCAGCAGCTTGGCCGAGGTAGCAGGGTACACTGAAGCTTTCTTT. Translated, it gives CASSLAEVAGYTEAFF. The full variable domain, rest sourced from reference TRBV5-1 and TRBJ1-1, is KAGVTQTPRYLIKTRGQQVTLSCSPISGHRSVSWYQQTPGQGLQFLFEYFSETQRNKGNFPGRFSGRQFSNSRSEMNVSTLELGDSALYLCASSLAEVAGYTEAFFGQGTRLTVV.

The V call is TRBV28, the J call TRBJ1-4; D call uncertain. From germline, CDR1 is MDHEN and CDR2 SYDVKM. Trimming removed 5 bases from V and 2 bases from J, with 15 bases in between. This CDR3 has 16 amino acids. CDR3 in DNA: TGTGCCAGCAGTAGATTCCGGGTTTTGACTAATGAAAAACTGTTTTTT. It encodes CASSRFRVLTNEKLFF.

This clonotype came up a few times. The rearrangement joins TRBV5-5 to TRBJ1-2, with D possibly matching TRBD1 (5 bases). Germline values: CDR1 SGHKS, CDR2 YYEKEE (reference sequence). The CDR3 is made up of 15 amino acids. V lost 1 base and J lost 4, with 14 bases in between. The CDR3 DNA reads TGTGCCAGCAGCTTGAGCCAGACAGCCCTCTATGGCTACACCTTC. It codes for CASSLSQTALYGYTF.

V is TRBV4-3 and J is TRBJ2-7, with a possible D match to TRBD1 (6 bases). CDR1 and CDR2 from the germline V gene are LGHNA and YSLEER. V dropped 2 bases and J dropped 3 bases, with 17 bases sitting between them. The CDR3 extends over 16 amino acids. The CDR3 sequence: CASSQSIGTFFYEQYF. DNA for the CDR3: TGCGCCAGCAGCCAATCTATCGGGACATTCTTCTACGAGCAGTACTTC.

This chain uses TRBV28 with TRBJ1-6, with D perhaps TRBD1 (6 bases). Germline values: CDR1 MDHEN, CDR2 SYDVKM. The V end was cut by 6 bases, the J end by 7 bases, with 13 bases between. The CDR3 extends over 14 amino acids. The CDR3 spells CASSSGQRNSPLHF. The DNA for the CDR3 is TGTGCCAGCAGCTCAGGACAGAGGAATTCACCCCTCCACTTT.

This clonotype was found a few times. The J gene is TRBJ1-2, the V gene TRBV6-5; 8 nucleotides match TRBD1. The CDR3 length is 16 residues. Germline V CDR1 and CDR2: MNHEY, SVGAGI. The ends lost 1 base at V and 8 bases at J; junction bases unmatched: 12. The CDR3 reads CASSYFGTGGLRGYTF. The CDR3 nucleotides are TGTGCCAGCAGTTACTTCGGCACAGGGGGGTTGCGCGGCTACACCTTC.

A single count supports this clonotype. This chain links TRBV4-1 with TRBJ1-5; no clear D. Germline V gene lookup returns CDR1 MGHRA and CDR2 YSYEKL. The germline V and J ends were trimmed by 0 bases and 0 bases, with 6 bases remaining between them. The length of the CDR3 is 15 residues. The CDR3 sequence is CASSQDTGSNQPQHF. The CDR3, as DNA: TGCGCCAGCAGCCAAGATACGGGTAGCAATCAGCCCCAGCATTTT.

As to this clonotype: The junction differs from germline at one of its ends, possibly a read error. The J gene is TRBJ1-5, the V gene TRBV7-7; 9 bases agree with TRBD1. This CDR3 region has 20 residues. Per the germline V gene, CDR1 is SSHAT and CDR2 is FNYEAQ (reference sequence). CDR3 sequence reads: CASSLAGGLRDRVFHQPQHF. CDR3 bases: TGTGCTAGCAGCTTAGCGGGAGGGCTACGGGACAGGGTATTTCATCAGCCCCAGCATTTT.

This clonotype appeared many times. This chain uses TRBV4-3 with TRBJ1-5; tentative D call: TRBD1 (6 bases). V was shortened by 1 base and J by 3 bases, with 10 bases between the two germline ends. From germline, CDR1 is LGHNA and CDR2 YSLEER. The CDR3 runs 15 residues. CDR3 in amino acids: CASSQVAGDNQPQHF. As DNA, the CDR3 is TGCGCCAGCAGCCAAGTGGCAGGGGACAATCAGCCCCAGCATTTT.

The gene calls are TRBV7-3 and TRBJ2-7, with D unclear. The CDR3 is made up of 18 amino acids. Deletions cut 1 base from V and 0 bases from J, with 19 bases between. Germline CDR1 is SGHTA and CDR2 is FQGTGA. The CDR3: CASSLRPPDGPFSYEQYF. CDR3 in DNA: TGTGCCAGCAGCTTAAGACCGCCGGACGGACCTTTCTCCTACGAGCAGTACTTC.

This clonotype was observed a handful of times. This rearrangement joins TRBV27 to TRBJ2-4, with unresolved D. V was cut by 7 bases and J by 0 bases, with 13 bases left in between. There are 15 residues in the CDR3. The V gene's germline CDR1 is MNHEY and CDR2 SMNVEV (reference sequence). The CDR3 DNA is TGTGCCAGCACCGACTTGACCCTAGCCAAAAACATTCAGTACTTC. It is translated as CASTDLTLAKNIQYF.

Turning to this clonotype: One junction end does not reproduce the germline sequence, and a read error may be involved. CDR3: CSARDRSTVTQYF. The CDR3 nucleotides are TGCAGTGCTAGAGACAGGAGCACAGTTACGCAGTATTTT. This chain uses TRBV20-1 with TRBJ2-3; D ambiguous. The CDR3 has 13 amino acids. Germline CDR1 and CDR2: DFQATT and SNEGSKA (reference sequence).

This clonotype was detected ten times or more. The chain's CDR3 is CASSLVGAGNTEAFF. The CDR3 region has the DNA TGCGCCAGCAGCTTGGTAGGGGCCGGGAACACTGAAGCTTTCTTT. The chain recombines TRBV5-1 with TRBJ1-1, with a weak D call TRBD1 (5 bases). Deletions cut 0 bases from V and 1 base from J, with 10 bases between. This CDR3 is 15 amino acids long. Germline CDR1 and CDR2: SGHRS and YFSETQ.

As DNA, the CDR3 is TGTGCCACCAGCAAGCTCCCTCCAGGGACACCCAACTATGGCTACACCTTC. This codes for CATSKLPPGTPNYGYTF. V and J are TRBV15 and TRBJ1-2; D might be TRBD1 (6 bases). The V gene lost 4 bases and the J gene lost 2 bases, with 20 bases spanning the gap. Per germline, CDR1 LNHNV and CDR2 YYDKDF (reference sequence). This CDR3 spans 17 amino acids.

This sequence joins TRBV28 and TRBJ1-5, with D tentatively TRBD1 (6 bases). Trimming cost V 7 bases and J 3 bases, with 16 bases left between them. The length of the CDR3 is 15 residues. Germline CDR1 and CDR2: MDHEN and SYDVKM. The CDR3 spells CASTSGGAYNQPQHF. CDR3 bases: TGTGCCAGCACCTCGGGGGGGGCGTACAATCAGCCCCAGCATTTT.

The table lists this clonotype with a few counts. CDR3 loop: CASSHSLAGDGEQFF. The CDR3 DNA is TGCGCCAGCAGCCACTCACTAGCGGGAGACGGAGAGCAGTTCTTC. The rearrangement joins TRBV4-3 to TRBJ2-1; TRBD2 matches at 11 bases. The CDR3 totals 15 residues. Trimming at V came to 3 bases and at J to 10 bases, leaving 8 bases not matched to a gene. Germline V gene sequence: CDR1 LGHNA, CDR2 YSLEER.

This chain uses TRBV6-5 with TRBJ2-7, with 8 bases identical to TRBD2. This CDR3 contains 15 residues. The V and J ends lost 6 bases and 2 bases, in that order; junction bases with no gene match: 9. Per the germline V gene, CDR1 is MNHEY and CDR2 is SVGAGI. This CDR3 reads CASSRGGLGTYEQYF. For the CDR3, the DNA is TGTGCCAGCAGCCGGGGGGGACTAGGAACCTACGAGCAGTACTTC.

A few counts support this clonotype. The V and J genes are TRBV12-3 or TRBV12-4 and TRBJ1-5; no clear D. The V end was cut by 7 bases, the J end by 2 bases, with 15 bases between. CDR3 size: 15 residues. Written as DNA, the CDR3 is TGTGCCAGCACCCTGGGTATGAGCCGCAATCAGCCCCAGCATTTT. Amino acids: CASTLGMSRNQPQHF.